Here is one T cell receptor beta chain with its context. Its cognate antigen is unknown. These data belong to a study of OX40 agonist ivuxolimab in advanced cancers. On the study more broadly: Intravenous ivuxolimab at 0.01 to 10 mg/kg was given to patients every 2 weeks. Prior therapy, whether anti-PD-1, anti-PD-L1 or anti-CTLA-4, was allowed, and about 39% had some.

Clones were read by immunoSEQ multiplex PCR, and TCRdb kept only the in-frame ones, dropping some. Found here are tens of thousands of clones, 91% of them singletons; the top ten hold roughly 1.9%. Collection of blood occurred at baseline, at cycle 4 day 1, and at cycle 7 day 1. Whole-study results and caveats: Doses of 0.1 to 3.0 mg/kg were accompanied by clonal expansion of CD4+ and CD8+ blood T cells by week 6.

This CDR3 region has 15 residues. CDR1 and CDR2 (germline): WNHNN, SYGVQD (reference sequence). With 5 bases clipped from V and 2 bases from J, the junction kept 5 bases outside the gene matches. Here the sequenced sample was CD4+ or CD8+ T cells sorted from blood, taken in a trial of the OX40 agonist ivuxolimab. This receptor was identified in an adult with an advanced solid tumor such as melanoma, head and neck, liver or kidney cancer. V usage is TRBV10-1 and J usage is TRBJ2-3; 9 nucleotides align to TRBD2. The CDR3 bases are TGCGCCAGCAGTTCGACTAGCGGTATCACAGATACGCAGTATTTT. Translated, it gives CASSSTSGITDTQYF.